A selection of T cell receptor beta chains follows, all from one sample in a study of blood T cell repertoires in COVID-19. Clones were read by immunoSEQ multiplex PCR, and TCRdb kept only the in-frame ones, dropping some. The table lists fewer than 250,000 clones, about 93% of them singletons. The sequenced sample consisted of peripheral blood. The receptor source for this set is a man between 25 and 39 years old with COVID-19, enrolled during active disease. Each CDR3 is given with its conserved first and last residue. The D gene is left open where the match is weak. A clone size is listed for some rows: how often the clone was seen (once, few, many), or a class if it is expanded.

size	D	V	J	DNA	CDR3
-	-	TRBV9	TRBJ2-1	TGTGCCAGCAGCGTAGTCGGGGATTCCTACAATGAGCAGTTCTTC	CASSVVGDSYNEQFF
-	-	TRBV6-1	TRBJ2-6	TGTGCCAGCAGTGAAGGCAGGGCTGGGGCCAACGTCCTGACTTTC	CASSEGRAGANVLTF
-	TRBD1	TRBV3-1/TRBV3-2	TRBJ1-4	TGTGCCAGCAGCCGCCGACAGGGTTTTAGTGAAAAACTGTTTTTT	CASSRRQGFSEKLFF
-	-	TRBV27	TRBJ2-7	TGTGCCAGCAGTTTATCGCGCAGGACTGCCTCCTACGAGCAGTACTTC	CASSLSRRTASYEQYF
-	TRBD1	TRBV4-1	TRBJ1-2	TGCGCCAGCAGCCAAGTGGACAGGAACGATGGCTACACCTTC	CASSQVDRNDGYTF
-	-	TRBV5-1	TRBJ1-3	TGCGCCAGCAGCCTACAGCATCAGCCTGGAAACACCATATATTTT	CASSLQHQPGNTIYF
-	TRBD2	TRBV5-1	TRBJ2-5	TGCGCCAGCAGCCCCGAGGGGGCTAGCGGGGAGATAGAGACCCAGTACTTC	CASSPEGASGEIETQYF
-	-	TRBV5-1	TRBJ2-2	TGCGCCAGCAGCAGCCAGACAACCAACACCGGGGAGCTGTTTTTT	CASSSQTTNTGELFF
-	TRBD1	TRBV5-6	TRBJ1-1	TGTGCCAGCAGCATTGACAGGGTTGGAGCTTTCTTT	CASSIDRVGAFF
-	-	TRBV11-2	TRBJ1-5	TGTGCCAGCAGCCCCGCCGCGGGGGCCTATAGCAATCAGCCCCAGCATTTT	CASSPAAGAYSNQPQHF
-	-	TRBV6-6	TRBJ2-5	TGTGCCAGCAGTTACTCGAACGGGCAAGAGACCCAGTACTTC	CASSYSNGQETQYF
-	TRBD2	TRBV7-9	TRBJ2-1	TGTGCCAGCAGCTCTAACGGGGGGGATTACAATGAGCAGTTCTTC	CASSSNGGDYNEQFF
-	-	TRBV11-3	TRBJ2-7	TGTGCCAGCAGCTTATCAAGGTCAGGGGAGCAGTACTTC	CASSLSRSGEQYF
-	TRBD1	TRBV5-1	TRBJ1-5	TGCGCCAGCAGCCCGGCCGGGACAGGGGATGGTAATCAGCCCCAGCATTTT	CASSPAGTGDGNQPQHF
-	-	TRBV10-3	TRBJ2-2	TGTGCCATCAGGGGGACTTCTAAGAACACCGGGGAGCTGTTTTTT	CAIRGTSKNTGELFF
-	-	TRBV12-2	TRBJ2-3	TGTGCAGAAACCACAGGTTCCAGCACAGATACGCAGTATTTT	CAETTGSSTDTQYF
-	-	TRBV7-7	TRBJ2-5	TGTGCCAGCAGCTTAGCGGGGGGGCCAGAGACCCAGTACTTC	CASSLAGGPETQYF
-	-	TRBV5-6	TRBJ1-5	TGTGCCAGCAGCTACGGGATTAGCAATCAGCCCCAGCATTTT	CASSYGISNQPQHF
-	-	TRBV5-6	TRBJ1-6	TGTGCCAGCAGCTCCTGGGAGGGGTTGAGTTCACCCCTCCACTTT	CASSSWEGLSSPLHF
-	-	TRBV12-5	TRBJ2-7	TGTGCTAGTGGTTCCGGGACATTTACCTACGAGCAGTACTTC	CASGSGTFTYEQYF
-	TRBD1	TRBV19	TRBJ1-1	TGTGCCAGTAGTCTCCAGGGGGGTGGGGAACGCACTGAAGCTTTCTTT	CASSLQGGGERTEAFF
-	-	TRBV9	TRBJ1-2	TGTGCCAGCAGCGTAGCAGGGTTTGATGGCTACACCTTC	CASSVAGFDGYTF
few	TRBD1	TRBV6-1	TRBJ2-7	TGTGCCAGCAGTGCACAGGGGCCCTCTCTTGGCTACGAGCAGTACTTC	CASSAQGPSLGYEQYF
-	-	TRBV19	TRBJ1-3	TGTGCCAGTAGTTACGGGAATTCTGGAAACACCATATATTTT	CASSYGNSGNTIYF
once	-	TRBV18	TRBJ1-1	TGTGCCAGCTCACCACGGGCAAACACTGAAGCTTTCTTT	CASSPRANTEAFF
-	-	TRBV19	TRBJ1-2	TGTGCCAGTAGTGGACGACGGACAGTACTCCCCCCTAACTATGGCTACACCTTC	CASSGRRTVLPPNYGYTF
-	-	TRBV12-3/TRBV12-4	TRBJ1-1	TGTGCCAGCAGTTTACACGGGAACACTGAAGCTTTCTTT	CASSLHGNTEAFF
-	TRBD1	TRBV5-1	TRBJ1-6	TGCGCCAGCAGCTTAGGTCAGGGGGATAATTCACCCCTCCACTTT	CASSLGQGDNSPLHF
-	TRBD2	TRBV5-1	TRBJ2-3	TGCGCCAGCAGCCCCAGTCCCACTAGCGGGAGCTCTCATACGCAGTATTTT	CASSPSPTSGSSHTQYF
-	-	TRBV11-1	TRBJ2-1	TGTGCCAGCAGCTACCAAGGGGGCGGGACTGAGCAGTTCTTC	CASSYQGGGTEQFF
-	-	TRBV3-1/TRBV3-2	TRBJ1-1	TGTGCCAGCAGCCCCCAGGGGCTACTAGCTGAAGCTTTCTTT	CASSPQGLLAEAFF